The 11 T cell receptor beta chains in this list originate from one sample, sequenced in a study of blood T cells in healthy people across ages. A second PCR of 7 to 11 cycles used a sample-barcoded 5' primer and a J-beta primer mix. TCRdb itself ran the 5' RACE reads through MiXCR, one entry per CDR3 protein. The data hold roughly 900,000 distinct CDR3 sequences, with 25% to 35% observed a single time. Sequences were obtained from blood. These receptors all come from an elderly woman in good health.

This clonotype came up many times. The chain couples TRBV24-1 to TRBJ1-1, with TRBD1 as a possible D gene (5 bases). CDR1 is KGHDR and CDR2 is SFDVKD in the germline V gene. V gave up 4 bases and J gave up 10 bases, with 15 bases separating them. This CDR3 is 13 amino acids long. This chain's CDR3 is CATSDRSGRVAFF. The CDR3 region has the DNA TGTGCCACCAGTGACCGATCAGGGCGGGTAGCTTTCTTT.

This clonotype was detected many times. The chain has TRBV11-2 and TRBJ2-3; a possible D gene is TRBD1 (6 bases). Germline-derived CDR1 and CDR2 are SGHAT and FQNNGV. Trimming removed 6 bases at V and 3 bases at J, with 16 bases between. There are 15 residues in the CDR3. The CDR3 nucleotides are TGTGCCAGCAGGCTGGTTTGGACAGATACAGATACGCAGTATTTT. It is translated as CASRLVWTDTDTQYF. The full variable domain, rest sourced from reference TRBV11-2 and TRBJ2-3, is EAGVAQSPRYKIIEKRQSVAFWCNPISGHATLYWYQQILGQGPKLLIQFQNNGVVDDSQLPKDRFSAERLKGVDSTLKIQPAKLEDSAVYLCASRLVWTDTDTQYFGPGTRLTVL.

This clonotype was seen ten or more times. The chain combines TRBV6-2 or TRBV6-3 with TRBJ2-1; 9 nucleotides match TRBD2. The germline gives CDR1 MNHEY, CDR2 SVGEGT. V trimming: 0 bases; J trimming: 4 bases; junction bases outside the gene matches: 4. CDR3 size: 16 residues. CDR3 in amino acids: CASSYSKAGGYNEQFF. The CDR3 bases are TGTGCCAGCAGTTACTCGAAAGCGGGGGGATACAATGAGCAGTTCTTC.

In this sample, this clonotype turned up many times. The V call is TRBV7-2, the J call TRBJ2-1; the match to TRBD1 covers 9 bases. The CDR3 length is 15 residues. V lost 5 bases to trimming and J lost 9 bases; unmatched junction nucleotides: 11. Germline assignment: CDR1 SGHTA and CDR2 FQGNSA. The DNA of the CDR3 is TGTGCCAGCAGCATACAGGGGGCGGTTGACCCTGAGCAGTTCTTC. Translated: CASSIQGAVDPEQFF. Together with reference TRBV7-2 and TRBJ2-1, the CDR3 gives the full variable domain: GAGVSQSPSNKVTEKGKDVELRCDPISGHTALYWYRQSLGQGLEFLIYFQGNSAPDKSGLPSDRFSAERTGGSVSTLTIQRTQQEDSAVYLCASSIQGAVDPEQFFGPGTRLTVL.

This clonotype has ten or more counts. The chain recombines TRBV6-5 with TRBJ2-7, with D maybe TRBD1 (6 bases). Per germline, CDR1 MNHEY and CDR2 SVGAGI. Trimming cost V 5 bases and J 2 bases, with 13 bases left between them. This CDR3 comprises 14 residues. The CDR3, as DNA: TGTGCCAGCAGTGACGTGACAGGCACCTACGAGCAGTACTTC. This codes for CASSDVTGTYEQYF.

This rearrangement joins TRBV12-3 or TRBV12-4 to TRBJ2-2; tentative D call: TRBD2 (6 bases). V lost 5 bases and J lost 2, with 30 bases in between. CDR3 length: 21 residues. Written as DNA, the CDR3 is TGTGCCAGCAGTAGACTAGGGTTAGCCAGCGGTGTACGGGGAAACACCGGGGAGCTGTTTTTT. It encodes CASSRLGLASGVRGNTGELFF.

DNA of the CDR3: TGTGCCAGCAGCCAAGTGACGGCTGAGCAGTACTTC. Translating it yields CASSQVTAEQYF. J is TRBJ2-7 and V is TRBV3-1; D gene uncertain. The germline V and J ends were trimmed by 1 base and 7 bases, with 8 bases remaining between them. The CDR3 extends over 12 amino acids. Germline V CDR1 and CDR2: LGHDT, YNNKEL (reference sequence).

The V and J genes are TRBV21-1 and TRBJ1-5; the DNA was not used to check the table's D call, TRBD1. TRBV21-1 is recorded as a pseudogene. The CDR3 extends over 19 amino acids. The CDR3 spells CASSNNQKGRDPSNQPQHF. In nucleotides, the CDR3 is TGTGCCAGCAGCAATAACCAGAAGGGAAGGGACCCGAGCAATCAGCCCCAGCATTTT.

The rearrangement joins TRBV7-9 to TRBJ1-3; 9 bases are a match to TRBD1. The CDR3 spans 18 residues. Germline CDR1 reads SEHNR; CDR2 reads FQNEAQ (reference sequence). Germline trimming cut 2 bases from V and 4 bases from J; bases unmatched to any gene: 12. This CDR3 is CASSLSGTGRSGGNTIYF. In DNA form, the CDR3 reads TGTGCCAGCAGCTTAAGTGGGACAGGGCGCTCTGGGGGAAACACCATATATTTT.

The genes are TRBV5-1 and TRBJ2-3; 9 bases align to TRBD2. This CDR3 has 16 amino acids. V shed 4 bases, J shed 3 bases, and the junction held 9 bases outside the gene matches. The V gene's germline CDR1 is SGHRS and CDR2 YFSETQ. The CDR3 DNA reads as TGCGCCAGCAGCGTCGGCGGGGGGGCCAGAACAGATACGCAGTATTTT. This gives the protein CASSVGGGARTDTQYF.

This clonotype was counted many times. The chain employs TRBV4-3 and TRBJ2-7; a possible D gene is TRBD1 (5 bases). V was trimmed by 1 base and J by 0 bases, leaving 22 bases between them. The CDR3 is made up of 19 amino acids. Germline CDR1 reads LGHNA; CDR2 reads YSLEER. The CDR3 loop is CASSQVWAGIYPYSYEQYF. The CDR3 DNA follows: TGCGCCAGCAGCCAAGTCTGGGCAGGGATTTACCCCTACTCCTACGAGCAGTACTTC.